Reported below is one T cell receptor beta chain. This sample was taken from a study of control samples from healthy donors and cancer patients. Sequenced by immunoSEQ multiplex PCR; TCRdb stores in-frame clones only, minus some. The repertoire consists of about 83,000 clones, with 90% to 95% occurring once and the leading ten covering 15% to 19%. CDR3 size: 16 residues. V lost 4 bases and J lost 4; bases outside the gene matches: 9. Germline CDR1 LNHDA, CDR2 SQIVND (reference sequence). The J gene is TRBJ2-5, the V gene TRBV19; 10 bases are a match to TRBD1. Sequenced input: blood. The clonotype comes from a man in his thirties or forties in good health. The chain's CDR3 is CASSRGQGGSIETQYF. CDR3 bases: TGTGCCAGTAGTAGAGGACAGGGGGGTTCCATAGAGACCCAGTACTTC.